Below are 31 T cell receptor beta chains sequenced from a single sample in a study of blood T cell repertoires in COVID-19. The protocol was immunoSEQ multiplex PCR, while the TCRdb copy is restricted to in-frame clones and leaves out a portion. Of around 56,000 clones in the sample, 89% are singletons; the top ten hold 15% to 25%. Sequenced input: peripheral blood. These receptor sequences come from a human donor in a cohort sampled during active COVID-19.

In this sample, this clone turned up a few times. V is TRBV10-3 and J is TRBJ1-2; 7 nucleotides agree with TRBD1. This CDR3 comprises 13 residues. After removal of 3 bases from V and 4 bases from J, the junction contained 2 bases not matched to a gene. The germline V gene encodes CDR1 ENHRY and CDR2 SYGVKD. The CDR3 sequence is CAISETGVYGYTF. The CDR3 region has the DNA TGTGCCATCAGTGAAACAGGGGTCTATGGCTACACCTTC.

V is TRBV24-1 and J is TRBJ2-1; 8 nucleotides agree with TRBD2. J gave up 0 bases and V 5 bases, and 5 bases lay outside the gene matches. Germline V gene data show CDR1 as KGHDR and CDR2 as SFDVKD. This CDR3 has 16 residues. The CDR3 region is CATSASAGASYNEQFF. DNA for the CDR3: TGTGCCACCAGTGCCTCAGCGGGGGCCTCCTACAATGAGCAGTTCTTC.

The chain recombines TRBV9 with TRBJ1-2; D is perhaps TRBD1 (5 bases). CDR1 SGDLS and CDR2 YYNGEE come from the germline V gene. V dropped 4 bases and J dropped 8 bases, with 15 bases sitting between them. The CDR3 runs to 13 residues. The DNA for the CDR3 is TGTGCCAGCAGCACCACCGGGGCGGGAGGCTACACCTTC. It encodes CASSTTGAGGYTF.

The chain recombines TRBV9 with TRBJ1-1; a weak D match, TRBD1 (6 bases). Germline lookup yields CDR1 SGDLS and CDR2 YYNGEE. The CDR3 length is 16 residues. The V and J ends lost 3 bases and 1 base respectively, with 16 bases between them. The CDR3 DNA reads TGTGCCAGCAGCGCGAGTCTCCGGGACAAGAACACTGAAGCTTTCTTT. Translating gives CASSASLRDKNTEAFF.

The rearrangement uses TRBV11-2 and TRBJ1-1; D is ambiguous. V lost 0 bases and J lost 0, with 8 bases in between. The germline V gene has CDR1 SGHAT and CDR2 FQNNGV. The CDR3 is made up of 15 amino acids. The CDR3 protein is CASSLEGTLNTEAFF. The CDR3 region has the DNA TGTGCCAGCAGCTTAGAGGGCACCCTGAACACTGAAGCTTTCTTT.

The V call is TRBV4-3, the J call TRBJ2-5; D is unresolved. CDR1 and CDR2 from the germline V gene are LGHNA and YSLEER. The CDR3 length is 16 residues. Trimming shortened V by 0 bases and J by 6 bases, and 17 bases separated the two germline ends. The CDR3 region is CASSQDLPVGAQTQYF. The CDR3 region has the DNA TGCGCCAGCAGCCAAGATCTCCCCGTCGGAGCCCAGACCCAGTACTTC.

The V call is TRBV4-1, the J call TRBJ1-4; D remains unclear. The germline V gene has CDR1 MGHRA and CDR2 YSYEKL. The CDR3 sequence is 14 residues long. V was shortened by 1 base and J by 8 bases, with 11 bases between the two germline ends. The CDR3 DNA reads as TGCGCCAGCAGCCAAGGAGGATCTCGGGAAAAACTGTTTTTT. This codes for CASSQGGSREKLFF.

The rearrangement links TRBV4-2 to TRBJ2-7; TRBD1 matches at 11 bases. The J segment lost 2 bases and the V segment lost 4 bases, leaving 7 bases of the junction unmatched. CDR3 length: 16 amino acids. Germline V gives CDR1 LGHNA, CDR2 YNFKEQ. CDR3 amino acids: CASSRTGTGGTYEQYF. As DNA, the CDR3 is TGTGCCAGCAGCCGCACCGGGACAGGGGGGACCTACGAGCAGTACTTC.

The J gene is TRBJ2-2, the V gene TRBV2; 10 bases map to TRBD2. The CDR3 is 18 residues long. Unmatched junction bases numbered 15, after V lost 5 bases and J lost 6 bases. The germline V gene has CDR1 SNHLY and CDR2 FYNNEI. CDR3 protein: CASSKMASLAGRPGELFF. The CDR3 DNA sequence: TGTGCCAGCAGTAAAATGGCTTCACTAGCGGGAAGACCCGGGGAGCTGTTTTTT. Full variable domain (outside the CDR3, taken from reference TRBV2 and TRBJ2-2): EPEVTQTPSHQVTQMGQEVILRCVPISNHLYFYWYRQILGQKVEFLVSFYNNEISEKSEIFDDQFSVERPDGSNFTLKIRSTKLEDSAMYFCASSKMASLAGRPGELFFGEGSRLTVL.

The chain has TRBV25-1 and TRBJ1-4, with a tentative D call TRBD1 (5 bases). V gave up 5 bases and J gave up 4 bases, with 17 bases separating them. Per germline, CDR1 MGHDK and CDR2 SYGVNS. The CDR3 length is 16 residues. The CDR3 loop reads CASSKSRDSFNEKLFF. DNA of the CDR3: TGTGCCAGCAGTAAGTCTAGAGACAGCTTTAATGAAAAACTGTTTTTT.

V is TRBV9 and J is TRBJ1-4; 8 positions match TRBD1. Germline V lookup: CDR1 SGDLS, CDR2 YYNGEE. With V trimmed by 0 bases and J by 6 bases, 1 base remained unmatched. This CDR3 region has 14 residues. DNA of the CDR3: TGTGCCAGCAGCGTAGCAGGGGGCGATGAAAAACTGTTTTTT. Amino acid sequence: CASSVAGGDEKLFF.

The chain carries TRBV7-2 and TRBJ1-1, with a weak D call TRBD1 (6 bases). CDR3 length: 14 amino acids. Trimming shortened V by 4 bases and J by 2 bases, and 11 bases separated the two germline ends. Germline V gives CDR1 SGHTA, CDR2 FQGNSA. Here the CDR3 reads CASSYRTDNTEAFF. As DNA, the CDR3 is TGTGCCAGCAGCTACCGGACAGATAACACTGAAGCTTTCTTT.

The CDR3 DNA reads as TGTGCCATCTCGCTGAATAGCGGGGGGGCCGGTTCCGGGGAGCTGTTTTTT. It specifies CAISLNSGGAGSGELFF. The gene calls are TRBV10-3 and TRBJ2-2; TRBD2 matches 11 bases. Losses at the gene ends were 8 bases for V and 6 bases for J; bases not matched to a gene: 14. Germline V gives CDR1 ENHRY, CDR2 SYGVKD. The CDR3 contains 17 residues.

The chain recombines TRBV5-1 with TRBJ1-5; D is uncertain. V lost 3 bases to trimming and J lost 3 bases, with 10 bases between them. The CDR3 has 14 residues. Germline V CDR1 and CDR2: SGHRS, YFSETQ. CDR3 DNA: TGCGCCAGCAGCTCCAACCCAGACAATCAGCCCCAGCATTTT. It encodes CASSSNPDNQPQHF.

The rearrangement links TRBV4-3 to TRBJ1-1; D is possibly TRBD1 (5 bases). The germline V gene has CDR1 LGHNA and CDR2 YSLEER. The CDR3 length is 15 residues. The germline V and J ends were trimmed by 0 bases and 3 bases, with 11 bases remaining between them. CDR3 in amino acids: CASSQDGGADTEAFF. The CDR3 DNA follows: TGCGCCAGCAGCCAAGATGGAGGGGCTGACACTGAAGCTTTCTTT.

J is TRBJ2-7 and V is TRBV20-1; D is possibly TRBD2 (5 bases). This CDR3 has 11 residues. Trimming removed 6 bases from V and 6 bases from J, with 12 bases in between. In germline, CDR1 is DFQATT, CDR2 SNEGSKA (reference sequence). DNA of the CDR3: TGCAGTGCCGTAGCGTTCTCCGAGCAGTACTTC. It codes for CSAVAFSEQYF.

CDR3 sequence (DNA): TGTGCCAGCGGAGGACAGGAGGGGCCGGAGACCCAGTACTTC. This translates into CASGGQEGPETQYF. The V call is TRBV2, the J call TRBJ2-5, with TRBD1 as a possible D gene (7 bases). Germline V gives CDR1 SNHLY, CDR2 FYNNEI. The ends were cut back, 8 bases at V and 5 bases at J, with 18 bases in the middle. This CDR3 comprises 14 residues.

In DNA form, the CDR3 reads TGTGCCAGCAGCTTTTCCGGGACAGGGGCCTACGAGCAGTACTTC. This sequence encodes CASSFSGTGAYEQYF. The chain combines TRBV7-2 with TRBJ2-7, with 10 positions matching TRBD1. V shed 3 bases, J shed 2 bases, and the junction held 4 bases outside the gene matches. Germline CDR1 is SGHTA and CDR2 is FQGNSA. The CDR3 loop spans 15 amino acids. The whole variable domain, filled in from reference TRBV7-2 and TRBJ2-7, reads GAGVSQSPSNKVTEKGKDVELRCDPISGHTALYWYRQSLGQGLEFLIYFQGNSAPDKSGLPSDRFSAERTGGSVSTLTIQRTQQEDSAVYLCASSFSGTGAYEQYFGPGTRLTVT.

The CDR3 spells CATSDSRTGGGDTQYF. CDR3 nucleotide sequence: TGTGCCACCAGTGATTCCCGGACTGGCGGGGGAGATACGCAGTATTTT. The chain employs TRBV24-1 and TRBJ2-3, with 7 bases identical to TRBD2. Germline V gene sequence: CDR1 KGHDR, CDR2 SFDVKD. This CDR3 has 16 amino acids. The V gene end was trimmed by 2 bases and the J gene end by 5 bases; junction bases not matched to a gene: 9.

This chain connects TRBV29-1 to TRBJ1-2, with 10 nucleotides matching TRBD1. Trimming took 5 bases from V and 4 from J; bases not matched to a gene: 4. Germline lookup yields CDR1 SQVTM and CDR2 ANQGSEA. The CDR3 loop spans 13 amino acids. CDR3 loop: CSVKDRGFYGYTF. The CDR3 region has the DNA TGCAGCGTTAAGGACAGGGGGTTCTATGGCTACACCTTC.

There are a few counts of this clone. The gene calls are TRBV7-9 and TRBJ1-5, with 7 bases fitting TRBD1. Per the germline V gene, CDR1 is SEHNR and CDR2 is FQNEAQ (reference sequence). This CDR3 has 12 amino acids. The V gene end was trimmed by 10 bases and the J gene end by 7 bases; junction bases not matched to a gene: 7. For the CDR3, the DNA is TGTGCCACCGACAGGGACGGACAGCCCCAGCATTTT. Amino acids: CATDRDGQPQHF.

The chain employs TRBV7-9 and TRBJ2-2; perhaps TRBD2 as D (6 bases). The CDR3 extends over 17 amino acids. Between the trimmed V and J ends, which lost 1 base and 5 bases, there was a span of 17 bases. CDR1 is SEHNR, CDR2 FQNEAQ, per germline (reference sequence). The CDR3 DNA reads TGTGCCAGCAGCTTAGGCCCCGGGACTTTGGGAACCGGGGAGCTGTTTTTT. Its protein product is CASSLGPGTLGTGELFF.

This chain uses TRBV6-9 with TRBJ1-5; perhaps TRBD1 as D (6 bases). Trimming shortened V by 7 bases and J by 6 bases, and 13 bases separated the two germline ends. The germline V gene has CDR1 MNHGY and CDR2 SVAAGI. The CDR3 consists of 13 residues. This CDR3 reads CASKKGGFQPQHF. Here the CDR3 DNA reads TGTGCCAGCAAAAAAGGGGGATTTCAGCCCCAGCATTTT.

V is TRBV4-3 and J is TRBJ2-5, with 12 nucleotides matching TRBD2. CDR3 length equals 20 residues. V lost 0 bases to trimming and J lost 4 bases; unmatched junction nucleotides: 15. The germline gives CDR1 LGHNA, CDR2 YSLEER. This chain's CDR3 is CASSQDLVGSSGGARETQYF. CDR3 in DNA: TGCGCCAGCAGCCAAGATCTGGTTGGTTCTAGCGGGGGGGCCAGAGAGACCCAGTACTTC.

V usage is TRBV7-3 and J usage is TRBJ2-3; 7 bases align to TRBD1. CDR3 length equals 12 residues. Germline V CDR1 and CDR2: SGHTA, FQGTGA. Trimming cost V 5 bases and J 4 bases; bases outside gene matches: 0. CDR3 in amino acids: CASSQGADTQYF. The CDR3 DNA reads TGTGCCAGCAGCCAGGGGGCAGATACGCAGTATTTT.

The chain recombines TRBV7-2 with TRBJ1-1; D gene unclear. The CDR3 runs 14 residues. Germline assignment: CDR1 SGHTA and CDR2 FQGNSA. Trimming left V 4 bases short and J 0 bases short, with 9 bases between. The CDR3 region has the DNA TGTGCCAGCAGCTCCTCCCTCCTGAACACTGAAGCTTTCTTT. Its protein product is CASSSSLLNTEAFF.

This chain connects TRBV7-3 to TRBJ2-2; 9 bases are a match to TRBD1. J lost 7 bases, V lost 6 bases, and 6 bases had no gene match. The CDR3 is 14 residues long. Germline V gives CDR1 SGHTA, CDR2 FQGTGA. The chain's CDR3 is CASRVDRGYGELFF. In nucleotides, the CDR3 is TGTGCCAGCAGAGTCGACAGGGGGTACGGGGAGCTGTTTTTT.

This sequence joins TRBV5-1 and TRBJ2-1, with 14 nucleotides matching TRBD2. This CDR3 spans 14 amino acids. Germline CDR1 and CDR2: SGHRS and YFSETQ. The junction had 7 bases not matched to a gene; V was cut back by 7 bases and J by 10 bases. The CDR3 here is CASATSGGAGEQFF. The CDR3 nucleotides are TGCGCCAGCGCGACTAGCGGGGGGGCCGGAGAGCAGTTCTTC.

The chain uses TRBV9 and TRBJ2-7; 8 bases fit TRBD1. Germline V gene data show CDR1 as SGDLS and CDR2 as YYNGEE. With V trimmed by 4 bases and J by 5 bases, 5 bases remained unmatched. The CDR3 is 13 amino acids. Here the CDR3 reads CASSSGTGNEQYF. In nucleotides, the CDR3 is TGTGCCAGCAGCTCCGGGACAGGCAACGAGCAGTACTTC.

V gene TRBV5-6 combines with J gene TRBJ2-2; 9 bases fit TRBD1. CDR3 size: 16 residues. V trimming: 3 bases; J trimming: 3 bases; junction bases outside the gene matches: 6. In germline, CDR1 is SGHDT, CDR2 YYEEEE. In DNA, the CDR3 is TGTGCCAGCAGCTGGGGAACAGGGGGCTACACCGGGGAGCTGTTTTTT. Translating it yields CASSWGTGGYTGELFF.

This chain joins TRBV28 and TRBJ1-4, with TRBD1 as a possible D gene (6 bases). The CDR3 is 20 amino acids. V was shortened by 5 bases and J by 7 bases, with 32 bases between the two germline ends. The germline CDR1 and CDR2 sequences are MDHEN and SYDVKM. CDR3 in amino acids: CASSPLLPNRATDVGEKLFF. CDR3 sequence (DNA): TGTGCCAGCAGTCCTCTTCTCCCGAACAGGGCGACAGATGTGGGTGAAAAACTGTTTTTT.